The clone carrying this T cell receptor (beta chain) occurred a few times. This sample is part of a study of T-cell reconstitution after alpha-beta-depleted transplantation in children. Germline V gene lookup returns CDR1 MNHEY and CDR2 SMNVEV (reference sequence). Trimming took 6 bases from V and 2 from J, leaving 25 bases between them. The CDR3 covers 19 residues. As it was prepared, the TCRbeta library received unique molecular identifiers. One entry per CDR3 protein, called by TCRdb with MiXCR from the PCR reads. The sample shows around 530,000 distinct CDR3 sequences, 32% of them seen only once. The receptor was isolated from a human donor who donated a stem cell graft to a child with aplastic anemia. The V gene is TRBV27, the J gene TRBJ1-4; TRBD1 is a possible D gene (5 bases). The material sequenced was PBMCs from the stem cell graft donor, taken from the stem cell graft. Here the CDR3 DNA reads TGTGCCAGCAGCTGGCGGTCGTCGAGGGGCCGGTTCACTAATGAAAAACTGTTTTTT. Protein product: CASSWRSSRGRFTNEKLFF.